Each of the 28 T cell receptor beta chains below was sequenced from the same sample in a study of blood T cell repertoires in COVID-19. TCRdb's table, derived via immunoSEQ multiplex PCR, lists solely in-frame clones and lacks some. Among approximately 120,000 clones listed, about four fifths were seen once. Sequenced input: peripheral blood. Receptors originate from a man older than 75 with acute or convalescent COVID-19.

The chain is built from TRBV28 and TRBJ2-5; D is unclear. The CDR3 consists of 14 residues. CDR1 and CDR2 from the germline V gene are MDHEN and SYDVKM. The germline V and J ends were trimmed by 2 bases and 2 bases, with 9 bases remaining between them. The CDR3 region has the DNA TGTGCCAGCAGTTTAGTACGGTGGCAAGAGACCCAGTACTTC. Amino acid sequence: CASSLVRWQETQYF. Using reference TRBV28 and TRBJ2-5 for the parts outside the CDR3, the full variable domain is DVKVTQSSRYLVKRTGEKVFLECVQDMDHENMFWYRQDPGLGLRLIYFSYDVKMKEKGDIPEGYSVSREKKERFSLILESASTNQTSMYLCASSLVRWQETQYFGPGTRLLVL.

This clone appeared once. V usage is TRBV5-1 and J usage is TRBJ2-5; TRBD2 agrees at 14 bases. J was trimmed by 3 bases and V by 4 bases; bases with no gene match: 11. Per germline, CDR1 SGHRS and CDR2 YFSETQ. This CDR3 has 18 amino acids. CDR3 coding DNA: TGCGCCAGCAGCAGGGGACTAGCGGGGGCCAGACCAAAAGAGACCCAGTACTTC. It codes for CASSRGLAGARPKETQYF.

This chain uses TRBV5-1 with TRBJ2-1; 7 bases match TRBD1. V dropped 7 bases and J dropped 1; count of bases not matched to a gene: 11. CDR1 is SGHRS and CDR2 is YFSETQ in the germline V gene. This CDR3 comprises 16 residues. CDR3 in DNA: TGCGCCAGCTCCCGGGCAGGGGGTAGGTCCTACAATGAGCAGTTCTTC. As protein: CASSRAGGRSYNEQFF. Combining the CDR3 with reference TRBV5-1 and TRBJ2-1 gives the whole variable domain KAGVTQTPRYLIKTRGQQVTLSCSPISGHRSVSWYQQTPGQGLQFLFEYFSETQRNKGNFPGRFSGRQFSNSRSEMNVSTLELGDSALYLCASSRAGGRSYNEQFFGPGTRLTVL.

Here the CDR3 DNA reads TGTGCCAGCAGCTTGGCGGCAGGGGGTAGCTATGGCTACACCTTC. It encodes CASSLAAGGSYGYTF. V and J are TRBV5-5 and TRBJ1-2; 7 bases agree with TRBD1. The CDR3 runs 15 residues. Germline loops: CDR1 SGHKS, CDR2 YYEKEE (reference sequence). The V and J ends lost 0 bases and 4 bases, in that order; junction bases with no gene match: 6.

In this sample, this clone turned up a few times. The rearrangement links TRBV13 to TRBJ1-1, with 8 bases identical to TRBD1. CDR1 is PRHDT, CDR2 FYEKMQ, per germline (reference sequence). V dropped 1 base and J dropped 0; count of bases not matched to a gene: 7. This CDR3 is 17 amino acids long. The CDR3 here is CASSLAIRGRMNTEAFF. DNA of the CDR3: TGTGCCAGCAGCTTAGCGATCAGGGGGCGCATGAACACTGAAGCTTTCTTT.

The chain carries TRBV27 and TRBJ2-3; 8 bases are shared with TRBD2. This CDR3 region has 16 residues. Per the germline V gene, CDR1 is MNHEY and CDR2 is SMNVEV (reference sequence). J was trimmed by 2 bases and V by 5 bases; bases with no gene match: 9. CDR3 amino acids: CASSLGAGGPTDTQYF. DNA of the CDR3: TGTGCCAGCAGTCTAGGGGCGGGGGGCCCCACAGATACGCAGTATTTT.

The chain employs TRBV5-4 and TRBJ2-3, with 7 bases lining up with TRBD1. The CDR3 spans 13 residues. V shed 5 bases and J 3 bases; nucleotides not matched to a gene: 3. Germline lookup yields CDR1 SGHNT and CDR2 YYREEE (reference sequence). CDR3 coding DNA: TGTGCCAGCAGGAACAGGGGAACAGATACGCAGTATTTT. Its translation is CASRNRGTDTQYF.

The chain recombines TRBV2 with TRBJ1-6; TRBD1 matches 8 bases. With V trimmed by 6 bases and J by 7 bases, 5 bases remained unmatched. The CDR3 is 14 amino acids. Germline values: CDR1 SNHLY, CDR2 FYNNEI. The DNA for the CDR3 is TGTGCCAGCAGGGACAGGGTTGGGAATTCACCCCTCCACTTT. This sequence encodes CASRDRVGNSPLHF.

The genes are TRBV19 and TRBJ2-7; 9 bases are shared with TRBD1. The CDR3 has 15 residues. The ends lost 3 bases at V and 3 bases at J; junction bases unmatched: 6. CDR1 is LNHDA, CDR2 SQIVND, per germline (reference sequence). CDR3 bases: TGTGCCAGTAGTATTCTTCAGGGACAGGGCTACGAGCAGTACTTC. Its protein is CASSILQGQGYEQYF.

This clone was seen once. The chain recombines TRBV6-2 or TRBV6-3 with TRBJ2-5, with TRBD1 matching 10 bases. This CDR3 contains 15 residues. Germline-derived CDR1 and CDR2 are MNHEY and SVGEGT. Trimming cost V 5 bases and J 5 bases; bases outside gene matches: 8. CDR3 protein: CASSGTGVSMETQYF. DNA of the CDR3: TGTGCCAGCAGTGGGACAGGGGTTTCAATGGAGACCCAGTACTTC.

In this sample, this clone turned up a few times. The chain joins TRBV7-2 to TRBJ1-6; 7 bases agree with TRBD1. The CDR3 is made up of 15 amino acids. Germline V gene sequence: CDR1 SGHTA, CDR2 FQGNSA. V lost 2 bases and J lost 14; bases outside the gene matches: 12. The CDR3 coding sequence is TGTGCCAGCAGCTTAAACAAGGGGGCGCTCCTATCCCTCCACTTT. This gives the protein CASSLNKGALLSLHF.

J is TRBJ1-1 and V is TRBV7-2; D perhaps matches TRBD1 (5 bases). The CDR3 length is 15 residues. V lost 1 base and J lost 1, with 10 bases in between. Germline CDR1 and CDR2: SGHTA and FQGNSA. Here the CDR3 DNA reads TGTGCCAGCAGCTTAGGTAGGGGCCAGAACACTGAAGCTTTCTTT. It encodes CASSLGRGQNTEAFF.

The chain links TRBV18 to TRBJ1-6, with a possible D match to TRBD1 (6 bases). Germline lookup yields CDR1 KGHSH and CDR2 LQKENI. The V end lost 2 bases, the J end lost 11 bases, and 13 bases lay between the germline ends. The CDR3 sequence is 14 residues long. The CDR3 DNA reads as TGTGCCAGCTCACCAGGGGGCTTAGGGACACCCCTCCACTTT. Its translation is CASSPGGLGTPLHF.

The J gene is TRBJ2-2, the V gene TRBV5-1; 7 bases are a match to TRBD1. Germline V CDR1 and CDR2: SGHRS, YFSETQ. V was pared by 4 bases and J by 6 bases, with 12 bases of the junction left unmatched. There are 16 residues in the CDR3. CDR3 bases: TGCGCCAGCAGCGATCAGCGACAGGGTCGTCCCGGGGAGCTGTTTTTT. Amino acids: CASSDQRQGRPGELFF.

This clone has just a few counts. This chain joins TRBV4-1 and TRBJ1-6, with D maybe TRBD1 (5 bases). The CDR3 runs to 15 residues. Germline loops: CDR1 MGHRA, CDR2 YSYEKL. V was clipped by 1 base and J by 5 bases, with 9 bases between them. The CDR3 spells CASSQADSHNSPLHF. Here the CDR3 DNA reads TGCGCCAGCAGCCAAGCCGACAGCCATAATTCACCCCTCCACTTT.

This chain joins TRBV6-6 and TRBJ2-1, with D possibly TRBD1 on 5 matching bases. The ends were cut back, 6 bases at V and 4 bases at J, with 16 bases in the middle. The CDR3 covers 15 residues. Germline values: CDR1 MNHNY, CDR2 SVGAGI (reference sequence). CDR3 residues: CASRTAAGIYNEQFF. The CDR3 coding sequence is TGTGCCAGCAGAACGGCAGCAGGGATTTACAATGAGCAGTTCTTC.

The chain has TRBV3-1 (or the pseudogene TRBV3-2) and TRBJ1-4; 9 bases match TRBD1. Trimming cost V 4 bases and J 3 bases; bases outside gene matches: 9. The germline V gene has CDR1 LGHDT and CDR2 YNNKEL (reference sequence). The CDR3 length is 17 residues. The CDR3 reads CASSPGQGPIPNEKLFF. The CDR3 bases are TGTGCCAGCAGCCCTGGACAGGGGCCGATTCCTAATGAAAAACTGTTTTTT.

The V and J genes are TRBV29-1 and TRBJ2-3; the D is unclear. V gave up 4 bases and J gave up 6 bases, with 11 bases separating them. This CDR3 has 12 residues. Germline CDR1 and CDR2: SQVTM and ANQGSEA. DNA of the CDR3: TGCAGCGTTGGGAGCATGCGGGATACGCAGTATTTT. This codes for CSVGSMRDTQYF.

J is TRBJ2-7 and V is TRBV5-6; TRBD1 matches 8 bases. CDR1 and CDR2 (germline): SGHDT, YYEEEE. V was clipped by 2 bases and J by 6 bases; unmatched bases: 7. The CDR3 runs to 14 residues. DNA of the CDR3: TGTGCCAGCAGCTTTGGACAGGGTACTGGCGAGCAGTACTTC. It is translated as CASSFGQGTGEQYF.

In this sample, this clone turned up a few times. The chain recombines TRBV5-1 with TRBJ1-2; the D gene is possibly TRBD1 (6 bases). V dropped 4 bases and J dropped 3 bases, with 16 bases sitting between them. Germline assignment: CDR1 SGHRS and CDR2 YFSETQ. The CDR3 contains 15 residues. CDR3 loop: CASSPTRGGDYGYTF. The CDR3, as DNA: TGCGCCAGCAGCCCCACGAGGGGGGGTGACTATGGCTACACCTTC. Using reference TRBV5-1 and TRBJ1-2 for the parts outside the CDR3, the full variable domain is KAGVTQTPRYLIKTRGQQVTLSCSPISGHRSVSWYQQTPGQGLQFLFEYFSETQRNKGNFPGRFSGRQFSNSRSEMNVSTLELGDSALYLCASSPTRGGDYGYTFGSGTRLTVV.

The rearrangement joins TRBV27 to TRBJ2-7; 8 bases map to TRBD1. CDR3 size: 13 residues. Trimming cost V 9 bases and J 3 bases; bases outside gene matches: 7. Germline V gene lookup returns CDR1 MNHEY and CDR2 SMNVEV (reference sequence). The CDR3: CARTPGQVYEQYF. In nucleotides, the CDR3 is TGTGCCAGGACCCCGGGACAGGTCTACGAGCAGTACTTC.

The gene calls are TRBV7-8 and TRBJ2-7, with D tentatively TRBD2 (5 bases). Germline-derived CDR1 and CDR2 are SGHVS and FQNEAQ. The CDR3 has 16 residues. V lost 4 bases and J 4 bases, leaving 20 bases between the germline ends. The CDR3 here is CASSSSLGVSVYEQYF. CDR3 coding DNA: TGTGCCAGCAGCTCCAGCCTCGGGGTTTCGGTGTACGAGCAGTACTTC.

The chain uses TRBV4-1 and TRBJ1-2, with 7 bases matching TRBD1. CDR1 MGHRA and CDR2 YSYEKL come from the germline V gene. The CDR3 is made up of 15 amino acids. V lost 3 bases, J lost 4 bases, and 8 bases stayed unmatched. CDR3 nucleotide sequence: TGCGCCAGCAGCCAGGCACAGGGGAAGGTCTATGGCTACACCTTC. Amino acid sequence: CASSQAQGKVYGYTF.

J is TRBJ1-1 and V is TRBV29-1; tentatively, D is TRBD1 (5 bases). The length of the CDR3 is 16 residues. Germline CDR1 is SQVTM and CDR2 is ANQGSEA. Trimming took off 5 bases at V and 1 base at J, with 20 bases between the two ends. The CDR3 sequence: CSVRPLRQPENTEAFF. The CDR3 DNA is TGCAGCGTTCGTCCGCTACGACAGCCTGAGAACACTGAAGCTTTCTTT.

This chain connects TRBV4-2 to TRBJ2-4, with D uncertain. The V end was cut by 2 bases, the J end by 1 base, with 9 bases between. This CDR3 comprises 15 residues. Germline CDR1 LGHNA, CDR2 YNFKEQ. CDR3 nucleotides: TGTGCCAGCAGCCAAATAACTGAGGCCAAAAACATTCAGTACTTC. Its translation is CASSQITEAKNIQYF.

This chain connects TRBV7-9 to TRBJ2-7, with D possibly TRBD2 on 6 matching bases. Germline CDR1 and CDR2: SEHNR and FQNEAQ (reference sequence). V dropped 4 bases and J dropped 3 bases, with 13 bases sitting between them. The CDR3 has 14 amino acids. The CDR3 sequence is CASSSLTGGYEQYF. CDR3 bases: TGTGCCAGCAGCTCCCTGACCGGGGGCTACGAGCAGTACTTC.

V is TRBV28 and J is TRBJ1-3; possible D gene TRBD1, 5 bases. Trimming left V 5 bases short and J 3 bases short, with 14 bases between. Germline assignment: CDR1 MDHEN and CDR2 SYDVKM. This CDR3 contains 15 residues. This chain's CDR3 is CASSPPPGIGNTIYF. CDR3 nucleotides: TGTGCCAGCAGTCCCCCCCCAGGGATTGGAAACACCATATATTTT.

The chain links TRBV7-2 to TRBJ2-1; possibly TRBD1 for D (5 bases). The CDR3 runs to 13 residues. V dropped 3 bases and J dropped 2 bases, with 5 bases sitting between them. Germline V gives CDR1 SGHTA, CDR2 FQGNSA. The CDR3 is CASSLTAYNEQFF. In DNA form, the CDR3 reads TGTGCCAGCAGCTTGACAGCCTACAATGAGCAGTTCTTC.